This T cell receptor (beta chain) was captured in a study of T cells in Graves' hyperthyroidism and ophthalmopathy. At the level of the study: Blood from the periphery was taken at initial diagnosis, before any treatment. Study observations and caveats: Classification by a 13 V-J model distinguished ophthalmopathy from stable hyperthyroidism. Ophthalmopathy, which appeared later, was predicted by the model a median about 6.8 months before onset.

This clonotype appeared a few times. Its antigen remains unknown. Trimming took off 1 base at V and 6 bases at J, with 13 bases between the two ends. The CDR3 is made up of 14 amino acids. Germline lookup yields CDR1 SGHAT and CDR2 FQNNGV. What was amplified from RNA transcripts were TCR beta CDR3 regions. The HTBI primer set was used in a first-round RT-PCR of the TCR CDR3. Each CDR3 protein is one row after TCRdb ran MiXCR on the multiplex PCR reads. The sample carries around 690,000 distinct CDR3 sequences, less than 25% recorded once. The V gene is TRBV11-2, the J gene TRBJ2-7; tentatively, D is TRBD1 (6 bases). This TCR derives from a man younger than 45 with Graves' ophthalmopathy. The sequencing sample was made of blood. DNA of the CDR3: TGTGCCAGCAGCTTAGTAGGGGGAGATGGCGAGCAGTACTTC. This translates into CASSLVGGDGEQYF.